Following are 24 T cell receptor beta chains from one sample sequenced in a study of T cell responses to AZD1222 COVID-19 vaccine. Libraries were prepared by immunoSEQ multiplex PCR; TCRdb keeps only in-frame clonotypes and omits some of them. The sample has around 120,000 clones; around 93% are singletons. This specimen consisted of peripheral blood, obtained 28 days after the second AZD1222 dose. These receptors were obtained from an adult who received the AZD1222 COVID-19 vaccine.

On this clone: At one of its ends the junction is not consistent with the germline gene, which may arise from a read error. The chain couples TRBV19 to TRBJ2-5, with unresolved D. The CDR3 extends over 12 amino acids. Per the germline V gene, CDR1 is LNHDA and CDR2 is SQIVND (reference sequence). The CDR3: CAGSIEKETQYF. Here the CDR3 DNA reads TGTGCCGGTAGTATCGAGAAAGAGACCCAGTACTTC.

J is TRBJ2-2 and V is TRBV18; a weak D match, TRBD2 (6 bases). The ends were cut back, 4 bases at V and 5 bases at J, with 11 bases in the middle. CDR3 length equals 14 residues. CDR1 is KGHSH and CDR2 is LQKENI in the germline V gene. In DNA, the CDR3 is TGTGCCAGCTCACTACGCCGGGAGACCGGGGAGCTGTTTTTT. Amino acid sequence: CASSLRRETGELFF.

The V gene is TRBV19, the J gene TRBJ1-3; possible D gene TRBD1, 6 bases. Trimming stripped 10 bases from V and 4 bases from J, with 14 bases between. CDR1 is LNHDA, CDR2 SQIVND, per germline (reference sequence). The CDR3 length is 13 residues. The CDR3 sequence is CATRWGPGNTIYF. The CDR3 DNA sequence: TGTGCCACCAGGTGGGGGCCAGGAAACACCATATATTTT.

The chain links TRBV7-9 to TRBJ2-5, with D tentatively TRBD1 or TRBD2 (5 bases each). V shed 7 bases and J shed 2 bases, with 14 bases lying between them. There are 14 residues in the CDR3. Germline-derived CDR1 and CDR2 are SEHNR and FQNEAQ (reference sequence). The CDR3 is CASTLGTQQETQYF. CDR3 DNA sequence: TGTGCCAGCACCCTGGGGACGCAACAAGAGACCCAGTACTTC.

The chain combines TRBV4-3 with TRBJ1-2; a weak D match, TRBD1 (5 bases). The CDR3 is 14 amino acids. Germline CDR1 and CDR2: LGHNA and YSLEER. Trimming stripped 4 bases from V and 3 bases from J, with 12 bases between. The CDR3, as DNA: TGCGCCAGCAGCCCCTTCGGAGGGGACTATGGCTACACCTTC. Translated: CASSPFGGDYGYTF.

The CDR3 loop is CASSGTGAPSYEQYF. The CDR3 nucleotides are TGTGCCAGCAGCGGGACAGGGGCGCCCTCCTACGAGCAGTACTTC. The J gene is TRBJ2-7, the V gene TRBV6-5; the match to TRBD1 covers 10 bases. The V segment lost 6 bases and the J segment 0 bases; nucleotides outside the gene matches: 5. The CDR3 spans 15 residues. Germline V CDR1 and CDR2: MNHEY, SVGAGI.

The V call is TRBV4-3, the J call TRBJ2-7; tentatively, D is TRBD2 (5 bases). The V end lost 4 bases, the J end lost 2 bases, and 9 bases lay between the germline ends. Per the germline V gene, CDR1 is LGHNA and CDR2 is YSLEER. This CDR3 region has 13 residues. The chain's CDR3 is CASSPVGAYEQYF. CDR3 in DNA: TGCGCCAGCAGCCCCGTCGGGGCCTACGAGCAGTACTTC.

This chain uses TRBV6-6 with TRBJ1-1; D is undetermined. Between the trimmed V and J ends, which lost 6 bases and 4 bases, there was a span of 9 bases. The CDR3 is 12 residues long. Germline-derived CDR1 and CDR2 are MNHNY and SVGAGI (reference sequence). CDR3 DNA: TGTGCCAGCAGCCAAATCGGCACTGAAGCTTTCTTT. Protein: CASSQIGTEAFF.

This sequence joins TRBV4-1 and TRBJ2-7, with 8 bases fitting TRBD1. Germline CDR1 and CDR2: MGHRA and YSYEKL. The CDR3 spans 16 residues. The V segment lost 0 bases and the J segment 3 bases; nucleotides outside the gene matches: 7. The CDR3 DNA sequence: TGCGCCAGCAGCCAAGATATTGGACAGGGATTCTACGAGCAGTACTTC. It encodes CASSQDIGQGFYEQYF.

The V and J genes are TRBV2 and TRBJ1-5; 7 bases agree with TRBD1. Germline V gene lookup returns CDR1 SNHLY and CDR2 FYNNEI. The CDR3 consists of 14 residues. The V gene end was trimmed by 5 bases and the J gene end by 2 bases; junction bases not matched to a gene: 3. The DNA of the CDR3 is TGTGCCAGCAGTTATGACAGGGGCAATCAGCCCCAGCATTTT. Its translation is CASSYDRGNQPQHF.

The CDR3 loop reads CSASNPAGSSYEQFF. The CDR3 nucleotides are TGCAGTGCTAGTAATCCGGCAGGGTCCTCCTATGAGCAGTTCTTC. The chain recombines TRBV20-1 with TRBJ2-1; tentative D call: TRBD1 (5 bases). CDR3 length: 15 residues. CDR1 is DFQATT, CDR2 SNEGSKA, per germline (reference sequence). The ends were cut back, 3 bases at V and 8 bases at J, with 20 bases in the middle.

This clone was seen repeatedly, ten times or more. The CDR3 region has the DNA TGCGCCAGCAGCCAAGTAGGGGGCGGAGGAAACACCATATATTTT. Amino acid sequence: CASSQVGGGGNTIYF. The chain couples TRBV4-3 to TRBJ1-3; 7 nucleotides agree with TRBD1. Germline trimming cut 1 base from V and 4 bases from J; bases unmatched to any gene: 4. The length of the CDR3 is 15 residues. Germline CDR1 is LGHNA and CDR2 is YSLEER.

The CDR3 sequence is CASSLAPLAGPPSYNEQFF. Here the CDR3 DNA reads TGTGCCAGCAGCCTCGCGCCCCTAGCGGGACCACCCTCCTACAATGAGCAGTTCTTC. The chain has TRBV14 and TRBJ2-1, with 9 bases lining up with TRBD2. CDR1 is SGHDN and CDR2 is FVKESK in the germline V gene. V lost 4 bases, J lost 0 bases, and 13 bases stayed unmatched. This CDR3 is built from 19 residues.

The chain uses TRBV5-1 and TRBJ2-7, with a weak D call TRBD2 (5 bases). Germline V gene sequence: CDR1 SGHRS, CDR2 YFSETQ. V lost 3 bases, J lost 3 bases, and 16 bases lay in between. The CDR3 loop spans 15 amino acids. This chain's CDR3 is CASSSLGGLDYEQYF. The CDR3 DNA sequence: TGCGCCAGCAGCTCACTCGGCGGGTTAGACTACGAGCAGTACTTC.

The table lists this clone with a count of one. V is TRBV7-9 and J is TRBJ2-2; D is ambiguous. Germline lookup yields CDR1 SEHNR and CDR2 FQNEAQ (reference sequence). The CDR3 has 12 residues. Trimming pared 5 bases from V and 3 bases from J, leaving 4 bases between. The CDR3 sequence: CASSLYTGELFF. CDR3 DNA sequence: TGTGCCAGCAGCCTGTACACCGGGGAGCTGTTTTTT. Looking up the rest from reference TRBV7-9 and TRBJ2-2 gives the full variable domain: DTGVSQNPRHKITKRGQNVTFRCDPISEHNRLYWYRQTLGQGPEFLTYFQNEAQLEKSRLLSDRFSAERPKGSFSTLEIQRTEQGDSAMYLCASSLYTGELFFGEGSRLTVL.

The chain links TRBV14 to TRBJ2-1; TRBD1 agrees at 9 bases. The junction had 11 bases not matched to a gene; V was cut back by 8 bases and J by 9 bases. Germline V CDR1 and CDR2: SGHDN, FVKESK. The CDR3 extends over 14 amino acids. The CDR3 loop reads CASGDRAFKGEQFF. CDR3 DNA sequence: TGTGCCAGCGGGGACAGGGCGTTTAAGGGTGAGCAGTTCTTC.

Only one count was recorded for this clone. The chain combines TRBV2 with TRBJ1-1, with TRBD1 matching over 7 bases. The length of the CDR3 is 14 residues. The V gene end was trimmed by 7 bases and the J gene end by 4 bases; junction bases not matched to a gene: 9. Per the germline V gene, CDR1 is SNHLY and CDR2 is FYNNEI. The CDR3 spells CASTNRGGGTEAFF. CDR3 nucleotides: TGTGCCAGCACAAACAGGGGTGGCGGCACTGAAGCTTTCTTT.

V gene TRBV7-6 combines with J gene TRBJ2-7; a possible D gene is TRBD2 (7 bases). The ends were cut back, 2 bases at V and 4 bases at J, with 12 bases in the middle. Per the germline V gene, CDR1 is SGHVS and CDR2 is FNYEAQ. The CDR3 spans 14 residues. CDR3 nucleotide sequence: TGTGCCAGCAGCTTAAGGGGAGGGACATACGAGCAGTACTTC. This sequence encodes CASSLRGGTYEQYF.

V and J are TRBV12-3 or TRBV12-4 and TRBJ1-2; D not certain. The length of the CDR3 is 12 residues. V gave up 11 bases and J gave up 8 bases, with 18 bases separating them. The chain's CDR3 is CASLGGDTGYTF. In DNA, the CDR3 is TGTGCCTCCCTGGGCGGTGATACGGGCTACACCTTC.

The chain carries TRBV10-3 and TRBJ2-7; weak D call: TRBD2 (5 bases). The V end was cut by 4 bases, the J end by 5 bases, with 12 bases between. This CDR3 spans 13 amino acids. CDR1 is ENHRY and CDR2 is SYGVKD in the germline V gene. CDR3 sequence reads: CAISARSGHEQYF. CDR3 nucleotide sequence: TGTGCCATCAGTGCCAGAAGCGGCCACGAGCAGTACTTC.

The chain recombines TRBV6-2 or TRBV6-3 with TRBJ2-3; D perhaps matches TRBD1 (5 bases). Germline CDR1 MNHEY, CDR2 SVGEGT. This CDR3 contains 16 residues. The V and J ends lost 1 base and 2 bases respectively, with 13 bases between them. In DNA form, the CDR3 reads TGTGCCAGCAGTTACTTTTCAGGGAACCCCACAGATACGCAGTATTTT. This gives the protein CASSYFSGNPTDTQYF.

CDR3 region: CASSLYPNTEAFF. The CDR3 DNA reads as TGTGCCAGCAGCTTATACCCCAACACTGAAGCTTTCTTT. This chain uses TRBV7-9 with TRBJ1-1; no definite D call. This CDR3 comprises 13 residues. V shed 2 bases and J shed 2 bases, with 6 bases lying between them. Germline assignment: CDR1 SEHNR and CDR2 FQNEAQ (reference sequence).

This clone was seen just once. The V gene is TRBV5-1, the J gene TRBJ2-1, with D perhaps TRBD2 (6 bases). CDR1 and CDR2 (germline): SGHRS, YFSETQ. V dropped 5 bases and J dropped 9 bases, with 24 bases sitting between them. This CDR3 region has 16 residues. CDR3 residues: CASRPYSTGDRGEQFF. The CDR3 bases are TGCGCCAGCAGACCTTACTCAACGGGAGACAGAGGTGAGCAGTTCTTC.

The chain joins TRBV6-5 to TRBJ1-2; 7 positions agree with TRBD1. The CDR3 runs to 13 residues. V lost 9 bases, J lost 1 base, and 5 bases stayed unmatched. Germline V gene lookup returns CDR1 MNHEY and CDR2 SVGAGI. The CDR3 protein is CASRTGVNYGYTF. CDR3 bases: TGTGCCAGTAGGACAGGAGTTAACTATGGCTACACCTTC.